This T cell receptor beta chain stems from a study of blood T cells in healthy people across ages. Study context: About one barcoded beta molecule per two T cells was captured by template switching.

Caucasian, healthy and from Russia, the donors were aged between about 6 and 90. As for this clonotype: The antigen is not known.

Whole-study findings and limits: Measured against age, TCR beta diversity per million T cells decreased in a roughly linear manner. A strong correlation between TCR beta diversity and naive T cell percentage was seen.

Between the trimmed V and J ends, which lost 6 bases and 6 bases, there was a span of 21 bases. The CDR3 sequence is 16 residues long. For the second PCR, which ran for 7 to 11 cycles, a sample-barcoded 5' primer and a J-beta primer mix were used. TCRdb itself ran the 5' RACE reads through MiXCR, one entry per CDR3 protein. In the table there are roughly 1,300,000 distinct CDR3 sequences, approximately 59% of which are singletons. This chain connects TRBV12-3 or TRBV12-4 to TRBJ2-1, with D possibly being TRBD1 or TRBD2 (6 bases each). The source material was blood. This TCR derives from a man aged 18 to 35 in good health. CDR3 amino acids: CASSQRVGGAGNEQFF. The CDR3 DNA sequence: TGTGCCAGCAGCCAAAGGGTGGGGGGCGCCGGCAATGAGCAGTTCTTC.